The 23 T cell receptor beta chains in this list originate from one sample, sequenced in a study of cytomegalovirus exposure and HLA in healthy donors. The PCR was carried out with 60 Vbeta primers and 13 Jbeta primers. Repertoires were generated with immunoSEQ multiplex PCR, while TCRdb's copy carries only in-frame clones and drops some. The sample carries around 140,000 clones, roughly 79% recorded once. Sequencing input: PBMCs. The receptors were gathered from a male donor in good health and CMV-seronegative.

The genes are TRBV4-1 and TRBJ2-7; D unclear. The germline gives CDR1 MGHRA, CDR2 YSYEKL. The CDR3 is 15 residues long. Trimming cost V 0 bases and J 3 bases, with 12 bases left between them. In DNA form, the CDR3 reads TGCGCCAGCAGCCAAGACAGCGAGGAGAGCTACGAGCAGTACTTC. Translation gives CASSQDSEESYEQYF.

This sequence joins TRBV13 and TRBJ1-3; TRBD1 matches 8 bases. The germline V gene has CDR1 PRHDT and CDR2 FYEKMQ (reference sequence). J gave up 2 bases and V 5 bases, and 8 bases lay outside the gene matches. This CDR3 is 16 amino acids long. In DNA, the CDR3 is TGTGCCAGCAGCCCTCGGGCAGGGGGCGCTGGAAACACCATATATTTT. Translated: CASSPRAGGAGNTIYF.

This clone was picked up a small number of times. V gene TRBV2 combines with J gene TRBJ1-4, with TRBD1 matching 9 bases. The CDR3 loop spans 13 amino acids. Germline assignment: CDR1 SNHLY and CDR2 FYNNEI. V lost 7 bases and J lost 6; bases outside the gene matches: 3. This chain's CDR3 is CASKRTGDEKLFF. The CDR3 DNA sequence: TGTGCCAGCAAACGGACAGGGGATGAAAAACTGTTTTTT. Combining the CDR3 with reference TRBV2 and TRBJ1-4 gives the whole variable domain EPEVTQTPSHQVTQMGQEVILRCVPISNHLYFYWYRQILGQKVEFLVSFYNNEISEKSEIFDDQFSVERPDGSNFTLKIRSTKLEDSAMYFCASKRTGDEKLFFGSGTQLSVL.

This chain links TRBV6-1 with TRBJ2-7; 9 nucleotides align to TRBD1. CDR3 size: 14 residues. Trimming cost V 4 bases and J 3 bases; bases outside gene matches: 4. The germline V gene has CDR1 MNHNS and CDR2 SASEGT. The CDR3 nucleotides are TGTGCCAGCAGTGCCTGGACAGGGGACTACGAGCAGTACTTC. Protein product: CASSAWTGDYEQYF.

The V and J genes are TRBV4-3 and TRBJ1-2, with D possibly being TRBD1 (5 bases). The V end lost 4 bases, the J end lost 7 bases, and 13 bases lay between the germline ends. The germline gives CDR1 LGHNA, CDR2 YSLEER. The CDR3 extends over 13 amino acids. CDR3 sequence reads: CASSPQETGGYTF. The CDR3, as DNA: TGCGCCAGCAGCCCACAGGAGACCGGTGGCTACACCTTC.

The chain joins TRBV29-1 to TRBJ1-1; 7 bases line up with TRBD1. In germline, CDR1 is SQVTM, CDR2 ANQGSEA. This CDR3 spans 12 amino acids. V was pared by 7 bases and J by 1 base, with 3 bases of the junction left unmatched. For the CDR3, the DNA is TGCAGCGGCCGACAGGGGAACACTGAAGCTTTCTTT. As protein: CSGRQGNTEAFF.

The V and J genes are TRBV2 and TRBJ2-7; the D gene is possibly TRBD2 (7 bases). Germline CDR1 reads SNHLY; CDR2 reads FYNNEI. The CDR3 consists of 11 residues. The DNA of the CDR3 is TGTGCTGGAGGGGGGGAATACGAGCAGTACTTC. Residues: CAGGGEYEQYF.

This clone was recorded a few times. The V and J genes are TRBV6-5 and TRBJ1-4, with TRBD1 matching over 7 bases. Germline CDR1 MNHEY, CDR2 SVGAGI. Trimming removed 0 bases from V and 4 bases from J; junction bases left unmatched: 2. This CDR3 is built from 15 residues. CDR3 in amino acids: CASSYSGTVNEKLFF. The CDR3 DNA follows: TGTGCCAGCAGTTACTCCGGGACAGTTAATGAAAAACTGTTTTTT.

This clone appeared a single time. The rearrangement joins TRBV9 to TRBJ1-4, with D possibly matching TRBD1 (5 bases). Trimming removed 6 bases at V and 8 bases at J, with 14 bases between. From germline, CDR1 is SGDLS and CDR2 YYNGEE. The CDR3 has 13 residues. DNA for the CDR3: TGTGCCAGCAATGGTGGGGGGGACGAAAAACTGTTTTTT. Amino acids: CASNGGGDEKLFF. The full variable domain, completed using reference TRBV9 and TRBJ1-4, is DSGVTQTPKHLITATGQRVTLRCSPRSGDLSVYWYQQSLDQGLQFLIQYYNGEERAKGNILERFSAQQFPDLHSELNLSSLELGDSALYFCASNGGGDEKLFFGSGTQLSVL.

This clone was observed once. CDR3 bases: TGTGCCAGCAGCACTCTCCCAGGGGAAGGTCGCACAGATACGCAGTATTTT. Its translation is CASSTLPGEGRTDTQYF. This rearrangement joins TRBV27 to TRBJ2-3, with a tentative D call TRBD1 (6 bases). The V gene's germline CDR1 is MNHEY and CDR2 SMNVEV (reference sequence). This CDR3 has 17 residues. V was cut by 6 bases and J by 1 base, with 20 bases left in between.

For this clone: The sample has other DNA sequences that encode this CDR3 too. The chain has TRBV7-2 and TRBJ1-5; the match to TRBD1 covers 7 bases. The ends lost 1 base at V and 4 bases at J; junction bases unmatched: 4. From germline, CDR1 is SGHTA and CDR2 FQGNSA. The CDR3 totals 15 residues. The CDR3 coding sequence is TGTGCCAGCAGCTTAGAGGCAGGGGGAAATCAGCCCCAGCATTTT. Its protein product is CASSLEAGGNQPQHF.

This sequence joins TRBV4-1 and TRBJ2-1, with D tentatively TRBD2 (6 bases). Germline V gives CDR1 MGHRA, CDR2 YSYEKL. The CDR3 runs to 12 residues. V was clipped by 1 base and J by 11 bases, with 9 bases between them. The CDR3, as DNA: TGCGCCAGCAGCCAAGGTGGGGGGAAGCAGTTCTTC. Its protein product is CASSQGGGKQFF.

As regards this clone: One end of the junction fails to match germline, which may point to a read error. The chain couples TRBV7-9 to TRBJ1-2; D unclear. Germline lookup yields CDR1 SEHNR and CDR2 FQNEAQ (reference sequence). This CDR3 has 11 amino acids. This chain's CDR3 is CSSSLSAFYTF. Here the CDR3 DNA reads TGTTCCAGCAGCTTAAGCGCATTCTACACCTTC.

The chain recombines TRBV25-1 with TRBJ2-3; 9 bases are shared with TRBD1. This CDR3 is 15 amino acids long. After removal of 4 bases from V and 2 bases from J, the junction contained 4 bases not matched to a gene. The germline gives CDR1 MGHDK, CDR2 SYGVNS. CDR3: CASSAGTGSTDTQYF. CDR3 bases: TGTGCCAGCAGTGCCGGGACAGGGTCCACAGATACGCAGTATTTT. The full variable domain, in which reference TRBV25-1 and TRBJ2-3 provide the parts outside the CDR3, is EADIYQTPRYLVIGTGKKITLECSQTMGHDKMYWYQQDPGMELHLIHYSYGVNSTEKGDLSSESTVSRIRTEHFPLTLESARPSHTSQYLCASSAGTGSTDTQYFGPGTRLTVL.

This chain uses TRBV11-2 with TRBJ2-2, with D perhaps matching TRBD2 (6 bases). CDR1 is SGHAT and CDR2 is FQNNGV in the germline V gene. V lost 3 bases and J 4 bases, leaving 12 bases between the germline ends. CDR3 size: 15 residues. The CDR3: CASSFGGTVTGELFF. The CDR3 DNA is TGTGCCAGCAGCTTCGGGGGTACGGTCACCGGGGAGCTGTTTTTT. Full variable domain (remainder filled in from reference TRBV11-2 and TRBJ2-2): EAGVAQSPRYKIIEKRQSVAFWCNPISGHATLYWYQQILGQGPKLLIQFQNNGVVDDSQLPKDRFSAERLKGVDSTLKIQPAKLEDSAVYLCASSFGGTVTGELFFGEGSRLTVL.

This clone was counted a few times. The chain is built from TRBV7-8 and TRBJ1-3; the D gene is possibly TRBD1 (6 bases). This CDR3 is 15 amino acids long. The V end lost 2 bases, the J end lost 0 bases, and 8 bases lay between the germline ends. The germline V gene has CDR1 SGHVS and CDR2 FQNEAQ. The CDR3 sequence is CASSLRGNSGNTIYF. The CDR3 coding sequence is TGTGCCAGCAGCTTAAGGGGGAACTCTGGAAACACCATATATTTT. Combining the CDR3 with reference TRBV7-8 and TRBJ1-3 gives the whole variable domain GAGVSQSPRYKVAKRGQDVALRCDPISGHVSLFWYQQALGQGPEFLTYFQNEAQLDKSGLPSDRFFAERPEGSVSTLKIQRTQQEDSAVYLCASSLRGNSGNTIYFGEGSWLTVV.

This sequence joins TRBV7-3 and TRBJ1-1; D is uncertain. The CDR3 is made up of 14 amino acids. The V and J ends lost 2 bases and 1 base respectively, with 8 bases between them. The germline gives CDR1 SGHTA, CDR2 FQGTGA. The CDR3 sequence: CASSLGHSNTEAFF. In DNA form, the CDR3 reads TGTGCCAGCAGCTTAGGGCACTCGAACACTGAAGCTTTCTTT.

This clone was observed a handful of times. The chain couples TRBV6-5 to TRBJ2-1; tentative D call: TRBD1 (5 bases). The CDR3 has 13 amino acids. Trimming removed 0 bases from V and 9 bases from J, with 9 bases in between. Looked up from germline, CDR1 is MNHEY and CDR2 is SVGAGI. The CDR3 sequence: CASSYSSGFEQFF. In nucleotides, the CDR3 is TGTGCCAGCAGTTACTCCTCAGGGTTTGAGCAGTTCTTC.

J is TRBJ1-5 and V is TRBV30; D perhaps matches TRBD1 (5 bases). The germline V and J ends were trimmed by 3 bases and 3 bases, with 12 bases remaining between them. This CDR3 has 14 residues. From germline, CDR1 is GTSNPN and CDR2 SVGIG (reference sequence). The CDR3 region is CAWSLDSPNQPQHF. The DNA of the CDR3 is TGTGCCTGGAGCCTCGACAGTCCCAATCAGCCCCAGCATTTT.

The chain uses TRBV7-9 and TRBJ2-3; 9 positions agree with TRBD1. CDR3 length: 16 amino acids. J lost 2 bases, V lost 4 bases, and 7 bases had no gene match. The germline V gene has CDR1 SEHNR and CDR2 FQNEAQ (reference sequence). The CDR3 region has the DNA TGTGCCAGCAGCTCCGGCGGGACAGGGTTCACAGATACGCAGTATTTT. Amino acids: CASSSGGTGFTDTQYF.

This chain joins TRBV19 and TRBJ2-6, with 10 bases matching TRBD1. The germline V gene encodes CDR1 LNHDA and CDR2 SQIVND (reference sequence). The CDR3 is 19 residues long. The V and J ends lost 8 bases and 3 bases, in that order; junction bases with no gene match: 16. CDR3 nucleotide sequence: TGTGCCAGTCGGTCGATCCCGGGACAGGGGAGAGTTGGGGCCAACGTCCTGACTTTC. This codes for CASRSIPGQGRVGANVLTF. The whole variable domain, remainder taken from reference TRBV19 and TRBJ2-6, is DGGITQSPKYLFRKEGQNVTLSCEQNLNHDAMYWYRQDPGQGLRLIYYSQIVNDFQKGDIAEGYSVSREKKESFPLTVTSAQKNPTAFYLCASRSIPGQGRVGANVLTFGAGSRLTVL.

In this sample, this clone turned up a few times. The rearrangement uses TRBV5-5 and TRBJ2-1, with 8 bases that match TRBD2. Germline CDR1 SGHKS, CDR2 YYEKEE (reference sequence). The CDR3 runs to 14 residues. Losses at the gene ends were 4 bases for V and 4 bases for J; bases not matched to a gene: 4. The CDR3 sequence is CASSRTGGYNEQFF. The CDR3 DNA is TGTGCCAGCAGCCGGACGGGGGGGTACAATGAGCAGTTCTTC.

The gene calls are TRBV5-1 and TRBJ2-5; TRBD2 agrees at 8 bases. V lost 3 bases, J lost 5 bases, and 9 bases stayed unmatched. Germline V CDR1 and CDR2: SGHRS, YFSETQ. The CDR3 loop spans 15 amino acids. This CDR3 is CASSWDGGVQETQYF. The CDR3 coding sequence is TGCGCCAGCAGCTGGGACGGGGGGGTTCAGGAGACCCAGTACTTC. Variable domain in full (rest from reference TRBV5-1 and TRBJ2-5): KAGVTQTPRYLIKTRGQQVTLSCSPISGHRSVSWYQQTPGQGLQFLFEYFSETQRNKGNFPGRFSGRQFSNSRSEMNVSTLELGDSALYLCASSWDGGVQETQYFGPGTRLLVL.